This TCR beta chain emerged from a study of blood T cell repertoires in COVID-19. Study background: Specimens from acute and convalescent COVID-19 originated in the United States, Italy and Spain. Sample material is recorded as cDNA or gDNA derived from T cells, B-cell-depleted T cells, or PBMCs.

Under the authors' procedure: Estimation of nucleated cell counts relied on the amplification of reference gene primers. Assay: immunoSEQ multiplex PCR; the TCRdb copy retains only in-frame clones and omits some. V and J calls and clone size are copied from that table; D and trimming were computed from the DNA. The top ten clones hold approximately 0.45% of a sample with around 89,000 clones, about 87% of them seen once. V shed 3 bases and J shed 8 bases, with 15 bases lying between them. Germline values: CDR1 KGHDR, CDR2 SFDVKD. This CDR3 spans 14 amino acids. The chain recombines TRBV24-1 with TRBJ1-2; a weak D match, TRBD1 (6 bases). This receptor was obtained from a man in his sixties with acute or convalescent COVID-19. The sequencing sample was made of peripheral blood. The CDR3 DNA reads as TGTGCCACCAGTGATCAACTCACAGGGCGCGGCTACACCTTC. As protein: CATSDQLTGRGYTF.